This T cell receptor (beta chain) derives from a study of T cell responses to AZD1222 COVID-19 vaccine. V lost 4 bases to trimming and J lost 9 bases; unmatched junction nucleotides: 8. The CDR3 runs to 16 residues. Germline CDR1 reads SGHTA; CDR2 reads FQGNSA. This table comes from immunoSEQ multiplex PCR, and its TCRdb copy is limited to in-frame clones, with some not included. The sample records about 110,000 clones, over 75% being singletons. This clone has just one count. This TCR was sampled from an adult in good health. The sample in question was peripheral blood, obtained on day 0 of AZD1222 vaccination. The chain couples TRBV7-2 to TRBJ1-6, with TRBD1 matching over 11 bases. CDR3 nucleotides: TGTGCCAGCAGCTGGGAATCCGGGACAGGGGGTTCACCCCTCCACTTT. Translated: CASSWESGTGGSPLHF.